A single sample is the source of the 21 T cell receptor beta chains below, sequenced in a study of tumor-infiltrating lymphocytes in primary liver carcinoma. Total RNA (approximately 500 ng) served as template for TCR beta cDNA synthesis primed by a constant-region primer. For TCR beta, libraries were produced by three nested multiplex PCR rounds using slightly modified ARM-PCR. TRBV1-TRBV30 forward primers paired with a C-beta reverse primer were used in the first two PCR rounds, which ran around 10 cycles each. TCRdb ran MiXCR on the multiplex PCR reads and lists one entry per CDR3 protein. The table lists 90,000 to 150,000 distinct CDR3 sequences, around 70% of them singletons. Investigators took RNA and DNA out together from 20-30 mg of unsorted bulk tissue. Material for sequencing was tumor-adjacent normal liver tissue. The receptors come from an older woman with primary liver carcinoma and hepatitis B virus infection.

As concerns this clonotype: One junction end disagrees with the germline gene, perhaps due to a read error. The chain recombines TRBV11-2 with TRBJ2-1, with D hard to call. CDR1 is SGHAT, CDR2 FQNNGV, per germline. The CDR3 totals 17 residues. DNA of the CDR3: TGTGCCATCAGCTTTACCCCACTGAGGAACTCCTACAATGAGAAGTTCTTC. Translation: CAISFTPLRNSYNEKFF.

As regards this clonotype: One junction end disagrees with the germline gene, perhaps due to a read error. The rearrangement uses TRBV11-2 and TRBJ2-1; D gene uncertain. CDR3 length: 17 amino acids. The V gene's germline CDR1 is SGHAT and CDR2 FQNNGV. Here the CDR3 reads CASSFSLLRSSYNEQFF. CDR3 nucleotide sequence: TGTGCTAGCAGCTTTAGCCTACTGAGGAGCTCCTACAATGAGCAGTTCTTC.

This clonotype was detected ten times or more. This chain links TRBV7-9 with TRBJ1-1, with a weak D call TRBD1 (6 bases). The CDR3 runs 14 residues. The V end was cut by 5 bases, the J end by 3 bases, with 13 bases between. Germline assignment: CDR1 SEHNR and CDR2 FQNEAQ (reference sequence). The DNA for the CDR3 is TGTGCCAGCAGCCTTGAGGGGGGCTACACTGAAGCTTTCTTT. Residues: CASSLEGGYTEAFF.

Comment on this clonotype: A single base separates this from a much larger clone, so it may be a read error. V usage is TRBV28 and J usage is TRBJ2-7, with D perhaps matching TRBD1 (5 bases). Looked up from germline, CDR1 is MDHEN and CDR2 is SYDVKM. This CDR3 contains 15 residues. V lost 5 bases and J lost 2, with 16 bases in between. The CDR3 DNA is TGTGCCAGCAGTGCCACAGGTTCCATGACCTACGAGCAGTACTTC. This encodes CASSATGSMTYEQYF.

As concerns this clonotype: Germline and junction disagree at one end, which may indicate a read error. The chain couples TRBV14 to TRBJ2-2, with 8 bases identical to TRBD2. The CDR3 has 14 amino acids. Germline CDR1 reads SGHDN; CDR2 reads FVKESK. CDR3 sequence: CAIRERENTGELFF. The DNA of the CDR3 is TGTGCCATCAGGGAGCGGGAGAACACAGGGGAGCTGTTTTTT.

This clonotype was seen at least ten times. The chain uses TRBV4-1 and TRBJ2-1; weak D call: TRBD2 (6 bases). Trimming shortened V by 1 base and J by 1 base, and 14 bases separated the two germline ends. Germline-derived CDR1 and CDR2 are MGHRA and YSYEKL. This CDR3 has 17 amino acids. The CDR3 DNA reads as TGCGCCAGCAGCCAAGGGGCTGGGGGAGGTTCCTACAATGAGCAGTTCTTC. It translates to CASSQGAGGGSYNEQFF.

The chain couples TRBV12-3 or TRBV12-4 to TRBJ2-7; 9 positions agree with TRBD2. This CDR3 has 12 residues. V dropped 7 bases and J dropped 9; count of bases not matched to a gene: 7. CDR3 coding DNA: TGTGCCAGCACAGCGGGAGGCAGTGTGCAGTACTTC. Translated, it gives CASTAGGSVQYF.

The chain links TRBV29-1 to TRBJ2-5; tentative D call: TRBD2 (5 bases). CDR1 and CDR2 (germline): SQVTM, ANQGSEA. Trimming pared 7 bases from V and 5 bases from J, leaving 17 bases between. The CDR3 sequence is 13 residues long. The chain's CDR3 is CSAERDSGETQYF. The CDR3 nucleotides read TGCAGCGCTGAGAGGGATTCCGGGGAGACCCAGTACTTC.

On this clonotype: This may be a read error, as it is one base from a much larger clone. The chain combines TRBV5-6 with TRBJ2-2, with a tentative D call TRBD1 (6 bases). The CDR3 sequence is 17 residues long. Germline V gives CDR1 SGHDT, CDR2 YYEEEE. V was pared by 0 bases and J by 7 bases, with 19 bases between. The CDR3 DNA reads as TGTGCCAGCAGCTTGGAGGCAGGGGTTCGGTACATCGGGGAGCTGTTTTTT. Encoded protein: CASSLEAGVRYIGELFF.

The chain is built from TRBV11-2 and TRBJ2-1; D remains unclear. CDR1 and CDR2 from the germline V gene are SGHAT and FQNNGV. CDR3 length equals 17 residues. Trimming took off 9 bases at V and 0 bases at J, with 21 bases between the two ends. CDR3 protein: CASRFTPLRSSYNEQFF. The CDR3 coding sequence is TGTGCCAGTAGATTTACCCCATTGAGGAGCTCCTACAATGAGCAGTTCTTC. Full variable domain (missing parts from reference TRBV11-2 and TRBJ2-1): EAGVAQSPRYKIIEKRQSVAFWCNPISGHATLYWYQQILGQGPKLLIQFQNNGVVDDSQLPKDRFSAERLKGVDSTLKIQPAKLEDSAVYLCASRFTPLRSSYNEQFFGPGTRLTVL.

With respect to this clonotype: A read error may account for a junction end that differs from germline. This sequence joins TRBV6-5 and TRBJ2-6, with TRBD1 as a possible D gene (5 bases). Germline V gene lookup returns CDR1 MNHEY and CDR2 SVGAGI. The CDR3 has 15 residues. The DNA of the CDR3 is TGTGCCAGCAGTCAAACGACCTCTGGGGCCAACGCCCTGACTTTC. It encodes CASSQTTSGANALTF.

Turning to this clonotype: In this CDR3 the conserved last residue, phenylalanine or tryptophan, is missing, so a read error is likely. The rearrangement joins TRBV6-6 to TRBJ2-6; no reliable D call. Trimming removed 2 bases at V and 0 bases at J, with 8 bases between. Germline V lookup: CDR1 MNHNY, CDR2 SVGAGI (reference sequence). The CDR3 consists of 16 residues. The CDR3 is CASSYPEASGANVLTL. The CDR3 DNA follows: TGTGCCAGCAGTTACCCCGAGGCCTCTGGGGCCAACGTCCTGACTCTC.

The chain links TRBV28 to TRBJ1-2; D remains unclear. CDR3 length equals 15 residues. Germline CDR1 is MDHEN and CDR2 is SYDVKM. CDR3 in DNA: TGTGCAATCAGTTCCGATGCGGGATTTAACTATGGCTACACCTTC. This translates into CAISSDAGFNYGYTF.

The sample holds a few counts of this clonotype. This chain uses TRBV20-1 with TRBJ2-1, with D hard to call. Germline CDR1 reads DFQATT; CDR2 reads SNEGSKA (reference sequence). This CDR3 has 12 amino acids. V was shortened by 4 bases and J by 7 bases, with 11 bases between the two germline ends. The CDR3, as DNA: TGCAGTGCTAAACCAGGTGTAAATGAGCAGTTCTTC. Its protein is CSAKPGVNEQFF.

On this clonotype: Mismatch with germline at one junction end may stem from a read error. The gene calls are TRBV4-2 and TRBJ2-1; 7 nucleotides match TRBD1. Germline values: CDR1 LGHNA, CDR2 YNFKEQ. This CDR3 has 15 residues. The CDR3 nucleotides read TGTACCAGCAGCCAAGACACAGGGGTCTACAATGAGCAATTCTTC. Translating it yields CTSSQDTGVYNEQFF.

Concerning this clonotype itself: Being one base from a much bigger clone, this may be a read error. The V gene is TRBV7-9, the J gene TRBJ1-5; 7 bases map to TRBD1. V lost 5 bases and J lost 0; bases outside the gene matches: 7. CDR1 SEHNR and CDR2 FQNEAQ come from the germline V gene (reference sequence). This CDR3 region has 16 residues. CDR3 sequence reads: CASSLGTDSSNQPQHF. The CDR3, as DNA: TGTGCCAGCAGCCTCGGGACAGACTCTAGCAATCAGCCCCAGCATTTT. Using reference TRBV7-9 and TRBJ1-5 for the parts outside the CDR3, the full variable domain is DTGVSQNPRHKITKRGQNVTFRCDPISEHNRLYWYRQTLGQGPEFLTYFQNEAQLEKSRLLSDRFSAERPKGSFSTLEIQRTEQGDSAMYLCASSLGTDSSNQPQHFGDGTRLSIL.

A remark on this clonotype: One end of the junction fails to match germline, which may point to a read error. This sequence joins TRBV6-5 and TRBJ2-1; weak D call: TRBD2 (7 bases). The tail of the sequence fits TRBJ2-7 better, so the J call may be wrong. The length of the CDR3 is 19 residues. CDR1 and CDR2 from the germline V gene are MNHEY and SVGAGI. CDR3 sequence reads: CPSRHRGGRGNTPYNEQYF. The CDR3 DNA is TGTCCCAGCAGGCACCGTGGAGGGAGGGGGAACACCCCCTACAATGAGCAGTACTTC.

Concerning this clonotype: Germline is not matched at one junction end, which may reflect a read error. The chain carries TRBV2 and TRBJ2-5; D possibly corresponds to TRBD1 (5 bases). Germline CDR1 and CDR2: SNHLY and FYNNEI. CDR3 length equals 11 residues. CDR3 nucleotide sequence: TGTGTCAGCAGGGAACAAGAGACCCAGTACTTC. Amino acid sequence: CVSREQETQYF. The complete variable domain, with remaining parts taken from reference TRBV2 and TRBJ2-5, reads EPEVTQTPSHQVTQMGQEVILRCVPISNHLYFYWYRQILGQKVEFLVSFYNNEISEKSEIFDDQFSVERPDGSNFTLKIRSTKLEDSAMYFCVSREQETQYFGPGTRLLVL.

Concerning this clonotype itself: Here the CDR3 omits its conserved ending phenylalanine or tryptophan, so a read error is the likely source. The V and J genes are TRBV12-3 or TRBV12-4 and TRBJ2-1, with D perhaps matching TRBD1 (7 bases). This CDR3 contains 15 residues. Trimming left V 5 bases short and J 7 bases short, with 18 bases between. CDR3 sequence reads: CASSPGGTAYNEQFS. CDR3 nucleotides: TGTGCCAGCAGTCCTGGAGGGACAGCTTATAATGAGCAGTTCTCC.

This clonotype appeared many times. The genes are TRBV6-5 and TRBJ2-1; 11 bases align to TRBD1. Germline V CDR1 and CDR2: MNHEY, SVGAGI. V trimming: 0 bases; J trimming: 0 bases; junction bases outside the gene matches: 10. The CDR3 extends over 20 amino acids. CDR3 sequence reads: CASSYSTRSGTGGSYNEQFF. As DNA, the CDR3 is TGTGCCAGCAGTTACTCGACACGTTCCGGGACAGGGGGCTCCTACAATGAGCAGTTCTTC.

This clonotype appeared many times. The CDR3 bases are TGTGCCAGCAGAGGCGGACTGTCAAGCTCCTACGAGCAGTACTTC. Its protein is CASRGGLSSSYEQYF. The chain combines TRBV6-6 with TRBJ2-7, with a weak D call TRBD2 (5 bases). The germline V gene has CDR1 MNHNY and CDR2 SVGAGI (reference sequence). The CDR3 length is 15 residues. V shed 6 bases and J shed 0 bases, with 15 bases lying between them.